This T cell receptor beta chain was found in a study of control samples from healthy donors and cancer patients. Assay: immunoSEQ multiplex PCR; the TCRdb copy retains only in-frame clones and omits some. The sample lists 150,000 to 200,000 clones, 80% to 90% occurring once. The specimen sequenced was blood. The clonotype originates from a man aged 25 to 45 in good health.

In nucleotides, the CDR3 is TGCAGCGTTAGGGTTAGCGGGAGGGCCAATGAGCAGTTCTTC. Translation: CSVRVSGRANEQFF. This chain joins TRBV29-1 and TRBJ2-1, with 11 bases lining up with TRBD2. Trimming removed 5 bases from V and 6 bases from J; junction bases left unmatched: 6. The CDR3 loop spans 14 amino acids. CDR1 SQVTM and CDR2 ANQGSEA come from the germline V gene.